This TCR beta chain was sequenced in a study of blood T cell repertoires in COVID-19. Overall study context: In each case, the material was cDNA or gDNA derived from T cells, B-cell-depleted T cells, or PBMCs.

In the original processing: Estimation of nucleated cell counts was performed using reference gene primer amplification. Data came from immunoSEQ multiplex PCR; TCRdb stores just in-frame clones and leaves some out. V and J calls and clone size are copied from that table; D and trimming were computed from the DNA. The data show 200,000 or so clones, about four fifths seen once. The CDR3 length is 13 residues. Germline V CDR1 and CDR2: LGHDT, YNNKEL (reference sequence). Trimming stripped 0 bases from V and 5 bases from J, with 8 bases between. The TCR was taken from a woman aged 55-75 years with acute or convalescent COVID-19. This sequence joins TRBV3-1 (or the pseudogene TRBV3-2) and TRBJ2-7, with D maybe TRBD1 (6 bases). Sequencing was done on a sample of peripheral blood. CDR3 coding DNA: TGTGCCAGCAGCCAAGATTGGGGGCACGAGCAGTACTTC. Its translation: CASSQDWGHEQYF.